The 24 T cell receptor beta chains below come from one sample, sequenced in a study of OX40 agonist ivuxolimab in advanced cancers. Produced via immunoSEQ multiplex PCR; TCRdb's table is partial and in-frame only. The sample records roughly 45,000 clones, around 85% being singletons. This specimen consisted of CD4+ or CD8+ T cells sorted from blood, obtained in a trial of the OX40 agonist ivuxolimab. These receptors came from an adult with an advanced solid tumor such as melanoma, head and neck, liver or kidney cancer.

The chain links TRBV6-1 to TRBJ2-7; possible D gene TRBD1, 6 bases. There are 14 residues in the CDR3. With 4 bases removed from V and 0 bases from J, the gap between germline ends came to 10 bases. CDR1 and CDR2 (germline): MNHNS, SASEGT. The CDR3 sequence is CASSVGASSYEQYV. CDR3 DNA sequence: TGTGCCAGCAGTGTGGGGGCAAGCTCCTACGAGCAGTACGTC.

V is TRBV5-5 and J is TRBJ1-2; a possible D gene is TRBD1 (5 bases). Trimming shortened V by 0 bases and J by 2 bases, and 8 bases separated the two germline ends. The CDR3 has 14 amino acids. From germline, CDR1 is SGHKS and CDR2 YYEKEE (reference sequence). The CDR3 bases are TGTGCCAGCAGCTTGGAGGGGACGAACTATGGCTACACCTTC. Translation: CASSLEGTNYGYTF.

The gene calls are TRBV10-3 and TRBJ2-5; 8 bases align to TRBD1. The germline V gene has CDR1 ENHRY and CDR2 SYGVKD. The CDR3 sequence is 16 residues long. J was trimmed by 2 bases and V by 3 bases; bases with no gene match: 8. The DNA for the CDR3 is TGTGCCATCAGTGACTCGGGACAGGCGGAACAAGAGACCCAGTACTTC. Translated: CAISDSGQAEQETQYF.

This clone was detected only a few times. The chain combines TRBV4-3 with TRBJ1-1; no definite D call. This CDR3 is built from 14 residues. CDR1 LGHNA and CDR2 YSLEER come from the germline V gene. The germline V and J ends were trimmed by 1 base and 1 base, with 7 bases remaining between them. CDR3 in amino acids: CASSQGDRNTEAFF. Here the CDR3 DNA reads TGCGCCAGCAGCCAAGGGGATAGGAACACTGAAGCTTTCTTT.

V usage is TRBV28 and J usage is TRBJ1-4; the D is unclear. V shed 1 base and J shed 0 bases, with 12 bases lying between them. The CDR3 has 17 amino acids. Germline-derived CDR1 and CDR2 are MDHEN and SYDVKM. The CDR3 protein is CASSLSGGFATNEKLFF. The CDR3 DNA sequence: TGTGCCAGCAGTTTATCGGGAGGATTTGCAACTAATGAAAAACTGTTTTTT.

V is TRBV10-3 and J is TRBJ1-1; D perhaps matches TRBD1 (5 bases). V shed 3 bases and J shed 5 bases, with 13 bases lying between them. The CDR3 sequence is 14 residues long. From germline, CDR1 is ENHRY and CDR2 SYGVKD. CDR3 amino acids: CAISDPGAETEAFF. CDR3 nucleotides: TGTGCCATCAGTGATCCCGGGGCAGAAACTGAAGCTTTCTTT.

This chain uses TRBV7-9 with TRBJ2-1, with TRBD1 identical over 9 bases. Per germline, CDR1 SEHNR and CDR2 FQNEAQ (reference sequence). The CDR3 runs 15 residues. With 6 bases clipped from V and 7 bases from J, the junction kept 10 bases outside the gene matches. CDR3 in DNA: TGTGCCAGCAGTTCCGGGACAGGGACAGGGAATGAGCAGTTCTTC. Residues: CASSSGTGTGNEQFF.

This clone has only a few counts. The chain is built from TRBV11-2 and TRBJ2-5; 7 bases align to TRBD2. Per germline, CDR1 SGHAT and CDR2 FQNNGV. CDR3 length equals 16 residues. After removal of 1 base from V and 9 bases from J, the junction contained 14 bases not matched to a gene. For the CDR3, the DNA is TGTGCCAGCAGCTTAGCCGATGGGTTGGGGGGGAAGTCCCAGTACTTC. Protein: CASSLADGLGGKSQYF.

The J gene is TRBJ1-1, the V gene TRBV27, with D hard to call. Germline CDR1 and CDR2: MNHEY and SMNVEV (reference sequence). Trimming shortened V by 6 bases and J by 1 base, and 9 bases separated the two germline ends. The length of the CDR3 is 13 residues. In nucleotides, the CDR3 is TGTGCCAGCAGAGGACCGGGGAACACTGAAGCTTTCTTT. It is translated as CASRGPGNTEAFF.

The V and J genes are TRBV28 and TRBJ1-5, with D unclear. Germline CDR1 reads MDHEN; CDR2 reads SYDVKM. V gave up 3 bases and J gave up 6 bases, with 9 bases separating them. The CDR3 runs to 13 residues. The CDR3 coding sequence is TGTGCCAGCAGTTTCGGATTAGCTCAGCCCCAGCATTTT. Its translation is CASSFGLAQPQHF.

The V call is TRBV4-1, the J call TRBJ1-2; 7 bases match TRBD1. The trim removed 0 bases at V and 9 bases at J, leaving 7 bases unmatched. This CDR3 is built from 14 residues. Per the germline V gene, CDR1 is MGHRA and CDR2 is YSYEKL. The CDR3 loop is CASSQDRGRESYTF. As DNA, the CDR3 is TGCGCCAGCAGCCAAGATAGGGGGCGCGAAAGCTACACCTTC.

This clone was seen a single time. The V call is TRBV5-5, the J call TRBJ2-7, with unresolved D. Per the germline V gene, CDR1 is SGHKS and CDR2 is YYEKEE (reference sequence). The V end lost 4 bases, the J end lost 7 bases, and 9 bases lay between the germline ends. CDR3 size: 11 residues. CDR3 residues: CASSMGWEQYV. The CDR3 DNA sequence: TGTGCCAGCAGCATGGGATGGGAGCAGTACGTC.

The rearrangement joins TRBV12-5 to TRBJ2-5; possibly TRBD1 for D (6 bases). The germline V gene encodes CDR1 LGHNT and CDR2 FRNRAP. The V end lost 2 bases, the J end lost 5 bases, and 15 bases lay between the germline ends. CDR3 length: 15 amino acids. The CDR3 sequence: CASGLTNRAEETQYF. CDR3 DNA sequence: TGTGCTAGTGGTTTGACCAACAGGGCAGAGGAGACCCAGTACTTC. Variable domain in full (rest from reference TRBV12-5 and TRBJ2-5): DARVTQTPRHKVTEMGQEVTMRCQPILGHNTVFWYRQTMMQGLELLAYFRNRAPLDDSGMPKDRFSAEMPDATLATLKIQPSEPRDSAVYFCASGLTNRAEETQYFGPGTRLLVL.

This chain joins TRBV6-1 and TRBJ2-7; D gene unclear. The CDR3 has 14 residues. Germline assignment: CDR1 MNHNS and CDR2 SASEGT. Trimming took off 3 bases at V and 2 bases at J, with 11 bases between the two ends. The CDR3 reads CASSEESGPYEQYV. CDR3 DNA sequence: TGTGCCAGCAGTGAGGAGTCGGGTCCCTACGAGCAGTACGTC.

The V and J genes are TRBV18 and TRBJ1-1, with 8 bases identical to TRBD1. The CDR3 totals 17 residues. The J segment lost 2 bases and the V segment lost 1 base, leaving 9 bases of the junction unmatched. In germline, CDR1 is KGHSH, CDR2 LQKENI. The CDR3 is CASSPLKPTGGNTEAFF. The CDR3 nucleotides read TGTGCCAGCTCACCACTTAAACCTACAGGGGGAAACACTGAAGCTTTCTTT.

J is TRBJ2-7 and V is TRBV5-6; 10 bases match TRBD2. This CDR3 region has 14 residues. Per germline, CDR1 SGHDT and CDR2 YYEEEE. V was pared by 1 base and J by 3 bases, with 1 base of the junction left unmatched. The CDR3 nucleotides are TGTGCCAGCAGCTTGAGACTAGCGGGCTACGAGCAGTACGTC. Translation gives CASSLRLAGYEQYV.

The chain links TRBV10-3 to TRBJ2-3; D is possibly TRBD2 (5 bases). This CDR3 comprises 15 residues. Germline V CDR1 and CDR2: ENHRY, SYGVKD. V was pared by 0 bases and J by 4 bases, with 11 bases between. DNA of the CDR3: TGTGCCATCAGTGAGTCTAACGGGGTGCCAGATACGCAGTATTTT. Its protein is CAISESNGVPDTQYF.

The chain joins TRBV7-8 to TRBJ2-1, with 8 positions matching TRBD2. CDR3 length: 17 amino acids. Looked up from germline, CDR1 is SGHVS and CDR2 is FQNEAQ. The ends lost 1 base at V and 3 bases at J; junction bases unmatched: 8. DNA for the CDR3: TGTGCCAGCAGCTTAGTGGCGGGGGGACCTAACTACAATGAGCAGTTCTTC. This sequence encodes CASSLVAGGPNYNEQFF.

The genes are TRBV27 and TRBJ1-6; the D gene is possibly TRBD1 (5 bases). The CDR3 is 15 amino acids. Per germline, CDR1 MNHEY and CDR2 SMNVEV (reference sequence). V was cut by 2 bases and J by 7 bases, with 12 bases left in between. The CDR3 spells CASSLTGGKNSPLHF. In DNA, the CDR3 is TGTGCCAGCAGTTTAACCGGGGGAAAAAATTCACCCCTCCACTTT.

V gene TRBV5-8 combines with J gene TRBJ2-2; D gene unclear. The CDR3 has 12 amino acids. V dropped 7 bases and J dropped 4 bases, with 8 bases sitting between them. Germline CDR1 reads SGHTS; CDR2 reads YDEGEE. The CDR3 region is CASGWGTGELFF. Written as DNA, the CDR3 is TGTGCCAGCGGTTGGGGCACCGGGGAGCTGTTTTTT. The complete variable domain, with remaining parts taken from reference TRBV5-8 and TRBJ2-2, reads EAGVTQSPTHLIKTRGQQATLRCSPISGHTSVYWYQQALGLGLQFLLWYDEGEERNRGNFPPRFSGRQFPNYSSELNVNALELEDSALYLCASGWGTGELFFGEGSRLTVL.

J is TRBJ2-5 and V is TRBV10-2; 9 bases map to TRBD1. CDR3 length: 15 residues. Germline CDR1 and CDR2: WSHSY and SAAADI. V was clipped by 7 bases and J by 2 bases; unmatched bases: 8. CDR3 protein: CASIPGQGPQETQYF. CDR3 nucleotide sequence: TGCGCCAGCATCCCCGGACAGGGGCCACAAGAGACCCAGTACTTC.

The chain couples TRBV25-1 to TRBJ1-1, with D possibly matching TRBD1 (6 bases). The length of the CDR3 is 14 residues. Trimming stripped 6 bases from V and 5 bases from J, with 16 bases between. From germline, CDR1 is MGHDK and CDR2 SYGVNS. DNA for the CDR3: TGTGCCAGCAGGGCGTCTCAGGGGTGGACTGAAGCTTTCTTT. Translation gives CASRASQGWTEAFF.

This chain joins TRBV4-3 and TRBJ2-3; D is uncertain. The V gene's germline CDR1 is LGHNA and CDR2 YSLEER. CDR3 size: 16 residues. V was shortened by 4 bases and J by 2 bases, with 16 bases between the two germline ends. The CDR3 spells CASSPDPSGYTDTQYF. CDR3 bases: TGCGCCAGCAGCCCAGACCCTTCCGGGTACACAGATACGCAGTATTTT.

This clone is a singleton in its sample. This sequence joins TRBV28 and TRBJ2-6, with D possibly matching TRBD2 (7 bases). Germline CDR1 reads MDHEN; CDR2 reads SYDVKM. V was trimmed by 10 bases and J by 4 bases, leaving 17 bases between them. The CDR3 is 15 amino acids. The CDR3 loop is CATDAGASGANVLTF. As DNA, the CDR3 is TGTGCCACCGACGCGGGGGCCTCCGGGGCCAACGTCCTGACTTTC.